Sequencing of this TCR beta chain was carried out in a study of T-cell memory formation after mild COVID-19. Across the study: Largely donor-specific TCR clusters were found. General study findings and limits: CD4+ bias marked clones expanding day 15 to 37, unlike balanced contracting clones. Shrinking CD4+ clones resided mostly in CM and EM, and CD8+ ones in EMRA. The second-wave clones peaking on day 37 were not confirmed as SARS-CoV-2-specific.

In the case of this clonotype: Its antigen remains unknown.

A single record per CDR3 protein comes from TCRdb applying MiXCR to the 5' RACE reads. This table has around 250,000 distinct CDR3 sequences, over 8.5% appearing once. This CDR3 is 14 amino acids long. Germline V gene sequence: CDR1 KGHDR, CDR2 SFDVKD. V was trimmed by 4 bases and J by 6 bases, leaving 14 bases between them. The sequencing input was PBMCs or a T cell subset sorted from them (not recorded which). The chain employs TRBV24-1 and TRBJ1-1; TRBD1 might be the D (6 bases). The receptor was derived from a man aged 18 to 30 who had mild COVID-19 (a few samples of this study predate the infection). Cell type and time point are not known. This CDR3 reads CATSDPRGGAEAFF. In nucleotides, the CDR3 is TGTGCCACCAGTGACCCCCGAGGGGGGGCTGAAGCTTTCTTT.